This T cell receptor (beta chain) is from a study of shared clonotypes between healthy human individuals (dated by TCRdb to 2018 to 2020). With regard to the full study: The cohort included a few men and a couple of women between 18 and 49 years of age. Per donor, three plates each were used for CD4 naive and CD4 memory, two for CD8 naive, and one for CD8 memory. To estimate repertoire size and how much clonotype sharing occurs between individuals, the study deeply sequenced the blood TCR repertoires of five healthy adults. Libraries were prepared and TCR repertoires were sequenced by different laboratories using diverse techniques, in order to increase sequencing depth and limit assay-specific biases. Leukapheresis yielded between about 0.85 and 10 billion PBMCs per donor. What the work shows at the level of the full study, not this receptor alone: Sampling was restricted to blood, and TCR repertoires in tissues likely differ from the TCR repertoires found in blood. Estimated clonotype richness was generally larger for naive than for memory subsets. Pairwise subsampling led to the expectation that sequencing depth would affect the degree of clonotype sharing among donors. Compared with non-shared clonotypes, the clonotypes found in all four sorted-subset donors had higher generation probabilities. Because the study included only a small number of donors, the genetic and exposure-history diversity represented was limited. Sharing across four donors was observed for about 5% of naive CD4, under 4% of naive CD8, around 2.5% of memory CD4, and 0.4% of memory CD8 clonotypes. Rarefaction of sorted-subset datasets indicated incomplete sequencing despite the large sequencing depth.

CD8 naive samples consisted of CD45RO-negative cells that were positively selected for CCR7, yielding a CD45RA+CCR7+ population without TemRA cells. The donors were healthy, HIV-negative adults who had no recently reported acute infections or vaccinations. Every donor was a Caucasian adult residing in Nashville, Tennessee, USA. After blood collection by leukapheresis, PBMCs were isolated using Ficoll-Histopaque density gradient centrifugation and then cryopreserved in the vapor phase of liquid nitrogen. Purity and quantity of every magnetically sorted T cell population were checked by analytical flow cytometry. Genomic DNA was isolated from each sorted fraction and quantified by UV absorbance on a Nanodrop 2000c. Measured from the cysteine to the phenylalanine, the CDR3 is 12 residues long. Just CDR3 DNA is preserved here, 36 bases in frame from base 1. The junction carries 11 bases between V and J, which are trimmed by 5 bases and 7 bases respectively. The germline V gene encodes CDR1 SEHNR and CDR2 FQNEAQ (reference sequence).

Using the deep immunoSEQ assay, TCR CDR3 regions were amplified from genomic DNA by multiplex PCR. Genomic DNA extracted from each cell subset was distributed evenly over all wells of several immunoSEQ 96-well plates, and each plate served as one replicate. For sorted subsets, approximately 210 ng genomic DNA, equal to 30,000 to 35,000 T cell genomes, was loaded into each replicate PCR. The purified libraries were quantified using a Qubit 3.0 fluorometer, sized with a Bioanalyzer 2100, and then quantified again using the KAPA Library Quantification kit. Every immunoSEQ 96-well plate was sequenced on a dedicated single-read 150-cycle Illumina NextSeq 550 flow cell. The study's own analysis went as follows. Because the immunoSEQ output held only junctional sequences and lacked quality scores, the filtering could not match the filtering applied to full-length reads. To assign V/J genes and CDR3, sequences were annotated against IMGT germline references using PyIR, a Python wrapper for IgBLAST v1.9. Reads were removed for weak V/J assignments (E-value above 1e-6), missing CDR3, stop codons, out-of-frame junctions, or ambiguous translated residues. V3J clonotypes were defined by identical inferred V gene, J gene, and CDR3 amino acid sequence. Percentage overlap between repertoires was calculated by dividing the number of shared unique clonotypes by the size of the smaller repertoire. Three approaches were used to assess repertoire richness: RTK rarefaction, the Chao1 estimator, and Recon v2.1 estimates of unobserved clonotypes. Generation probabilities for all TCRbeta clonotypes obtained by the gDNA method from a few donors were computed using OLGA. TCRdb took over this immuneACCESS table, retaining in-frame rearrangements with V and J assigned. Such tables are incomplete; in checked studies, under half of the missing clones stem from an unresolved V gene, and the remainder is unexplained. From that table come the V and J calls and clone size; the DNA was used to work out D and trimming. This sample gives about 2,200,000 clones in total; 85% to 95% of them show up just once. The ten largest clones represent 1.5% to 2% of the sample.

In its sample, this clone was seen once. The specificity of this receptor is unknown. One base away there is no much larger clone; base qualities are not given. Material: naive CD8+ T cells from PBMCs. What the cell subset or site label conveys for this sample: CD45RA+CCR7+. This chain is built from TRBV7-9 and TRBJ1-2, with the D gene uncertain. The sequence derives from a man younger than 30 in good health. Some clones in this sample may be carry-over from other donors' samples. The CDR3 in this case is CASSNPGTGYTF. The DNA sequence follows: TGTGCCAGCAGCAATCCTGGCACTGGCTACACCTTC.